These T cell receptor beta chains were read from a single sample in a study of blood T cell repertoires in COVID-19. The protocol was immunoSEQ multiplex PCR, while the TCRdb copy is restricted to in-frame clones and leaves out a portion. Among roughly 180,000 clones listed, more than 70% were seen once. The sequencing sample was made of PBMCs or T cells enriched from blood (not recorded which). Receptors originate from a man in his sixties who had recovered from COVID-19. Both conserved end residues are part of each CDR3. A D gene is named only where the DNA matches it firmly. Not every row has a clone size; where given, it reads once, few, many or a size class.

clone size: .
J gene: TRBJ2-2
V gene: TRBV29-1
D gene: TRBD1
CDR3 protein: CSARDSPSNTGELFF

clone size: .
J gene: TRBJ2-3
V gene: TRBV7-3
D gene: TRBD2
CDR3 protein: CATSGGDRADTQYF

clone size: .
J gene: TRBJ2-7
V gene: TRBV7-6
D gene: TRBD1
CDR3 protein: CASSPGTGVEQYF

clone size: .
J gene: TRBJ2-3
V gene: TRBV9
D gene: .
CDR3 protein: CASSVKAFTDTQYF

clone size: .
J gene: TRBJ1-1
V gene: TRBV7-2
D gene: .
CDR3 protein: CASTAAGGGNTEAFF

clone size: .
J gene: TRBJ1-1
V gene: TRBV29-1
D gene: .
CDR3 protein: CSVQGATEAFF

clone size: once
J gene: TRBJ2-3
V gene: TRBV7-3
D gene: TRBD2
CDR3 protein: CASSRGRGVTAKTTDTQYF

clone size: .
J gene: TRBJ1-2
V gene: TRBV3-1/TRBV3-2
D gene: TRBD1
CDR3 protein: CASSQNDRGPGYTF

clone size: .
J gene: TRBJ2-2
V gene: TRBV5-1
D gene: .
CDR3 protein: CASSLGFGGSGELFF

clone size: .
J gene: TRBJ1-3
V gene: TRBV18
D gene: TRBD1
CDR3 protein: CASSSTGHSGNTIYF

clone size: .
J gene: TRBJ2-1
V gene: TRBV6-4
D gene: TRBD2
CDR3 protein: CASSDSGTSGSNEQFF

clone size: .
J gene: TRBJ1-2
V gene: TRBV15
D gene: TRBD1
CDR3 protein: CATSRGHQGAGYGYTF

clone size: .
J gene: TRBJ2-3
V gene: TRBV30
D gene: TRBD2
CDR3 protein: CACRLAGTDTQYF

clone size: .
J gene: TRBJ1-6
V gene: TRBV5-4
D gene: .
CDR3 protein: CASSLDASSYNSPLHF

clone size: few
J gene: TRBJ1-2
V gene: TRBV2
D gene: .
CDR3 protein: CASRRGKGYGYTF

clone size: .
J gene: TRBJ2-3
V gene: TRBV10-3
D gene: .
CDR3 protein: CAIGAGSSTDTQYF

clone size: .
J gene: TRBJ1-5
V gene: TRBV23-1
D gene: .
CDR3 protein: CASSRRGLVVVMQPQHF

clone size: .
J gene: TRBJ2-5
V gene: TRBV20-1
D gene: TRBD2
CDR3 protein: CSASSLRGTSGNQETQYF

clone size: .
J gene: TRBJ1-2
V gene: TRBV12-5
D gene: TRBD1
CDR3 protein: CASGLPGGYYGYTF

clone size: once
J gene: TRBJ2-7
V gene: TRBV28
D gene: TRBD1
CDR3 protein: CASSPTGQGSYEQYF

clone size: .
J gene: TRBJ1-2
V gene: TRBV19
D gene: TRBD1
CDR3 protein: CASSGQGRLSGYTF

clone size: .
J gene: TRBJ2-7
V gene: TRBV5-5
D gene: TRBD1
CDR3 protein: CASSEAGTGLYEQYF

clone size: .
J gene: TRBJ2-1
V gene: TRBV15
D gene: .
CDR3 protein: CATSRRGGATYNEQFF

clone size: .
J gene: TRBJ2-1
V gene: TRBV7-2
D gene: .
CDR3 protein: CASSLLGGAYNEQFF

clone size: .
J gene: TRBJ1-6
V gene: TRBV5-1
D gene: .
CDR3 protein: CASNQGTLLSYNSPLHF

clone size: .
J gene: TRBJ1-6
V gene: TRBV18
D gene: .
CDR3 protein: CASSVGPTANSPLHF

clone size: .
J gene: TRBJ2-2
V gene: TRBV10-3
D gene: TRBD1
CDR3 protein: CAISESRTGTNTGELFF

clone size: few
J gene: TRBJ2-2
V gene: TRBV7-3
D gene: TRBD1
CDR3 protein: CASSRTGTGDTGELFF

clone size: .
J gene: TRBJ2-1
V gene: TRBV7-3
D gene: .
CDR3 protein: CASSPKRDYNEQFF

clone size: .
J gene: TRBJ2-7
V gene: TRBV5-1
D gene: TRBD1
CDR3 protein: CASSVTGTDYEQYF

clone size: .
J gene: TRBJ1-2
V gene: TRBV7-3
D gene: .
CDR3 protein: CASSPGGAGHYGYTF

clone size: .
J gene: TRBJ2-1
V gene: TRBV19
D gene: .
CDR3 protein: CASSIAERAGEQFF

clone size: .
J gene: TRBJ1-5
V gene: TRBV27
D gene: .
CDR3 protein: CASRQRGSQPQHF

clone size: .
J gene: TRBJ2-5
V gene: TRBV5-1
D gene: TRBD1
CDR3 protein: CASSWEHDRGPAQETQYF

clone size: .
J gene: TRBJ2-7
V gene: TRBV15
D gene: TRBD1
CDR3 protein: CATSRELQGAVYEQYF

clone size: .
J gene: TRBJ1-2
V gene: TRBV9
D gene: TRBD1
CDR3 protein: CASSAGQGSTYGYTF

clone size: .
J gene: TRBJ2-7
V gene: TRBV10-3
D gene: .
CDR3 protein: CASPPGSHGLAYEQYF

clone size: .
J gene: TRBJ2-1
V gene: TRBV4-2
D gene: TRBD2
CDR3 protein: CASSQDRSDGLAGYYNEQFF

clone size: .
J gene: TRBJ1-1
V gene: TRBV6-1
D gene: .
CDR3 protein: CASSGHRTRVLGGHTEAFF

clone size: .
J gene: TRBJ2-5
V gene: TRBV2
D gene: .
CDR3 protein: CASSLIQGRETQYF

clone size: once
J gene: TRBJ2-1
V gene: TRBV19
D gene: TRBD2
CDR3 protein: CASSITRSGLGIYNEQFF

clone size: .
J gene: TRBJ2-2
V gene: TRBV29-1
D gene: .
CDR3 protein: CSARTYRDGELFF

clone size: .
J gene: TRBJ2-4
V gene: TRBV19
D gene: TRBD2
CDR3 protein: CASSIVLAGGPENIQYF

clone size: .
J gene: TRBJ2-7
V gene: TRBV28
D gene: TRBD1
CDR3 protein: CASVTGESGYEQYF

clone size: .
J gene: TRBJ2-2
V gene: TRBV29-1
D gene: .
CDR3 protein: CSVETYRDTGELFF

clone size: .
J gene: TRBJ2-1
V gene: TRBV9
D gene: TRBD2
CDR3 protein: CASSVGLAGDGEQFF

clone size: .
J gene: TRBJ1-1
V gene: TRBV2
D gene: .
CDR3 protein: CASSEFLYSTEAFF

clone size: .
J gene: TRBJ2-7
V gene: TRBV11-2
D gene: .
CDR3 protein: CASSSGLTAYEQYF

clone size: .
J gene: TRBJ2-1
V gene: TRBV29-1
D gene: TRBD2
CDR3 protein: CSVATSGSYNEQFF

clone size: .
J gene: TRBJ1-5
V gene: TRBV5-1
D gene: .
CDR3 protein: CASSFRGDQPQHF

clone size: .
J gene: TRBJ1-1
V gene: TRBV19
D gene: TRBD1
CDR3 protein: CASSNGRGVKTEAFF

clone size: many
J gene: TRBJ2-2
V gene: TRBV4-2
D gene: TRBD2
CDR3 protein: CASSPPGLTTGELFF

clone size: .
J gene: TRBJ2-7
V gene: TRBV5-6
D gene: .
CDR3 protein: CASSPSYGPVEQYF

clone size: .
J gene: TRBJ1-2
V gene: TRBV7-9
D gene: .
CDR3 protein: CASSLAAGDRGYTF

clone size: .
J gene: TRBJ2-7
V gene: TRBV6-1
D gene: TRBD1
CDR3 protein: CASSETGASLEQYF

clone size: .
J gene: TRBJ2-3
V gene: TRBV5-1
D gene: .
CDR3 protein: CASSEITAITSTDTQYF

clone size: .
J gene: TRBJ2-2
V gene: TRBV7-2
D gene: .
CDR3 protein: CASSSDRPNTGELFF

clone size: .
J gene: TRBJ2-3
V gene: TRBV28
D gene: .
CDR3 protein: CALHGGDSTDTQYF

clone size: .
J gene: TRBJ1-2
V gene: TRBV4-1
D gene: .
CDR3 protein: CASSQDRSGGFNGYTF